This TCR beta chain was sequenced during a study of human T cells and chemical hapten exposure. Points from the study as a whole: Against controls, expanded TCRs gave rise to significantly more large CDR3 similarity clusters.

TCRdb ran MiXCR on the RACE reads and lists one entry per CDR3 protein. This sample has 85,000 to 120,000 distinct CDR3 sequences; 9.5% to 15% occur once, and the top ten carry more than 1.5%. Of note for this clonotype: Its matching antigen is unknown.

Indicated time point: pre-sensitization, week 0. Noted treatment: therapeutic diphenylcyclopropenone sensitization with weekly scalp DPC. Prior to each patch test being applied, blood was drawn. This CDR3 region has 16 residues. Germline CDR1 and CDR2: MNHEY and SVGAGI. V lost 1 base to trimming and J lost 3 bases, with 16 bases between them. This sequence originates from a woman between 45 and 60 years old with alopecia areata. Some clones in this sample may be carry-over from other donors' samples. The sequencing here drew on whole blood, taken in connection with sensitization to the hapten diphenylcyclopropenone (DPC). V gene TRBV6-5 combines with J gene TRBJ2-7; D is tentatively TRBD1 or TRBD2 (5 bases each). CDR3 nucleotides: TGTGCCAGCAGTTACTACCGAGGGACGTTCCACTACGAGCAGTACTTC. Protein sequence: CASSYYRGTFHYEQYF.